This T cell receptor beta chain is drawn from a study of T-cell reconstitution after alpha-beta-depleted transplantation in children. Unique molecular identifiers were incorporated into the prepared TCRbeta library. TCRdb itself ran the PCR reads through MiXCR, one entry per CDR3 protein. Counted here are a few hundred thousand distinct CDR3 sequences, approximately 6.3% occurring once; the ten biggest clones make up roughly 6%. Study observations and caveats: Once a year had passed after transplant, T-cell counts and diversity came mostly from newly produced T cells. Expanded graft clones numbering several hundred reportedly gave rise to alpha-beta T cells about two months after transplant. Surviving recipient T cells and intrathymic progenitors accounted for some patients' high TCRbeta diversity at day 60.

This clonotype was counted many times. The antigen is unknown. The CDR3 consists of 16 residues. V shed 3 bases, J shed 5 bases, and the junction held 14 bases outside the gene matches. From germline, CDR1 is DFQATT and CDR2 SNEGSKA (reference sequence). V usage is TRBV20-1 and J usage is TRBJ2-3; 7 bases line up with TRBD2. The TCR originated in a boy between 2 and 10 years old with acute lymphoblastic leukemia, due to receive a stem cell transplant. The sample consisted of PBMCs, taken before TCRalphabeta/CD19-depleted stem cell transplant. The CDR3 region is CSARPTGTTFRDTQYF. The CDR3 bases are TGCAGTGCTAGGCCGACCGGGACTACGTTTAGAGATACGCAGTATTTT.